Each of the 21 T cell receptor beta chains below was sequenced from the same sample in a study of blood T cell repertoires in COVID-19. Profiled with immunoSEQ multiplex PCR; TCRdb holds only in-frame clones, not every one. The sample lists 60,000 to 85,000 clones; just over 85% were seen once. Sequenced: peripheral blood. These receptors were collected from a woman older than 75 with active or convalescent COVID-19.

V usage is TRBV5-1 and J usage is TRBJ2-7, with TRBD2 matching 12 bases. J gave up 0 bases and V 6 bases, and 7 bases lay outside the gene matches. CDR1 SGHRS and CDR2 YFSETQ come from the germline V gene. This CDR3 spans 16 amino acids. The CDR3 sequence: CASKASGGAGSYEQYF. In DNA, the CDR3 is TGCGCCAGCAAGGCTAGCGGGGGGGCTGGCTCCTACGAGCAGTACTTC.

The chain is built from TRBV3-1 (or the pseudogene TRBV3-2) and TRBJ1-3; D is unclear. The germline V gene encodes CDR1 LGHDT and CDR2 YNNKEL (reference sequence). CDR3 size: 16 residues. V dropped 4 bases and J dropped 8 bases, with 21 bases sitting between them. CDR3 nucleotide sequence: TGTGCCAGCAGCCCTCTCTCCGGGAGCTTCACGGACACCATATATTTT. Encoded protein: CASSPLSGSFTDTIYF.

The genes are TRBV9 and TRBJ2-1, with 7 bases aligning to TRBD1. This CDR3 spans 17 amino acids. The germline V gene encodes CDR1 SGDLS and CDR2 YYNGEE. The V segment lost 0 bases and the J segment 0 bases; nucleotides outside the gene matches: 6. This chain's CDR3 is CASSVGAGGSSYNEQFF. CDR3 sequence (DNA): TGTGCCAGCAGCGTAGGGGCAGGGGGTTCCTCCTACAATGAGCAGTTCTTC.

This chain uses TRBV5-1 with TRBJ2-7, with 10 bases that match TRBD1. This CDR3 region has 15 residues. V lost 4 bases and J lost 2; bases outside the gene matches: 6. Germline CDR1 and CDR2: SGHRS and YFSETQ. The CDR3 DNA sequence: TGCGCCAGCAGCACCGGGACAGGGGCAACCTACGAGCAGTACTTC. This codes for CASSTGTGATYEQYF. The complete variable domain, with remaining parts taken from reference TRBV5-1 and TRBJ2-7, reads KAGVTQTPRYLIKTRGQQVTLSCSPISGHRSVSWYQQTPGQGLQFLFEYFSETQRNKGNFPGRFSGRQFSNSRSEMNVSTLELGDSALYLCASSTGTGATYEQYFGPGTRLTVT.

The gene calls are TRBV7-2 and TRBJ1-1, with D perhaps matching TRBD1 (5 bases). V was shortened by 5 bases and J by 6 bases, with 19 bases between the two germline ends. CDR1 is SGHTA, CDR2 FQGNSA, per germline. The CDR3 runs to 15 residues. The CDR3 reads CASSPGKSTVAEAFF. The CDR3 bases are TGTGCCAGCAGCCCAGGGAAGTCGACGGTCGCTGAAGCTTTCTTT.

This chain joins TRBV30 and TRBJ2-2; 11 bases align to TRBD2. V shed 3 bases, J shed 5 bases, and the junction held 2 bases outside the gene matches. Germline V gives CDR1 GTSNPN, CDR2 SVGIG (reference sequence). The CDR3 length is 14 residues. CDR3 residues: CAWRTSGTTGELFF. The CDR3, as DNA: TGTGCCTGGAGGACTAGCGGGACTACCGGGGAGCTGTTTTTT.

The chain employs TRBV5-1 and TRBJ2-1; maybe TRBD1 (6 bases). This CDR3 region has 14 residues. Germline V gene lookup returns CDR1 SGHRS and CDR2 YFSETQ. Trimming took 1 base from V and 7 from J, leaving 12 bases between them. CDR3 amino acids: CASSLIQGRNEQFF. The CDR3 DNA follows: TGCGCCAGCAGCTTGATACAGGGAAGAAATGAGCAGTTCTTC.

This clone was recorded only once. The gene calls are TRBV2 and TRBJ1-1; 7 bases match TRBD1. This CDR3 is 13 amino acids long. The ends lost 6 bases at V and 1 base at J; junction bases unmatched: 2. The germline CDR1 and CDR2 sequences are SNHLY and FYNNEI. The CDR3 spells CASRTGSNTEAFF. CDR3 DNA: TGTGCCAGCAGGACAGGGTCGAACACTGAAGCTTTCTTT.

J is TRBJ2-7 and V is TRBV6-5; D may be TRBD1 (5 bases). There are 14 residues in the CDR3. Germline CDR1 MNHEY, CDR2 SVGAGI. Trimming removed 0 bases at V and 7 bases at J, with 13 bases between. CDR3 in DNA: TGTGCCAGCAGTTACTCCCCGGTTGGGGCGGAGCAGTACTTC. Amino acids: CASSYSPVGAEQYF.

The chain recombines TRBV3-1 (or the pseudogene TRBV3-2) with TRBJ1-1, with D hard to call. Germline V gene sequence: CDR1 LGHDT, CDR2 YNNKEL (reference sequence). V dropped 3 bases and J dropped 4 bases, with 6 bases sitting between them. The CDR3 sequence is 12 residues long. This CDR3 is CASSQASTEAFF. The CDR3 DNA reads TGTGCCAGCAGCCAGGCCAGCACTGAAGCTTTCTTT.

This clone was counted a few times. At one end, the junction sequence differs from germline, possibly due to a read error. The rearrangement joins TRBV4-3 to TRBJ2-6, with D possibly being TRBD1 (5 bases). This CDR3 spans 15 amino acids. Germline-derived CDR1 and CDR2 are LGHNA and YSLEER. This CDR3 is CASSQGRGGSNVLTF. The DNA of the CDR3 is TGCGCCAGCAGCCAAGGTAGGGGTGGGTCCAACGTCCTGACTTTC.

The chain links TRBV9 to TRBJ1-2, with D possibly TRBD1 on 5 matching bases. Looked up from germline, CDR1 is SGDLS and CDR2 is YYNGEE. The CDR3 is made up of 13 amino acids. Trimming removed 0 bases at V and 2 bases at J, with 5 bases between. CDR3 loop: CASSVDRNYGYTF. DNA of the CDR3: TGTGCCAGCAGCGTAGACAGGAACTATGGCTACACCTTC. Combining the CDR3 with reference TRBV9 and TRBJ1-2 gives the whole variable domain DSGVTQTPKHLITATGQRVTLRCSPRSGDLSVYWYQQSLDQGLQFLIQYYNGEERAKGNILERFSAQQFPDLHSELNLSSLELGDSALYFCASSVDRNYGYTFGSGTRLTVV.

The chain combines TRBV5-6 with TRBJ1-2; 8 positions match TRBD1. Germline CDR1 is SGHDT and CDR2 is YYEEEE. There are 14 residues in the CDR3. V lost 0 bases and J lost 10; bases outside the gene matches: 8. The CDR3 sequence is CASSLADRGTIYTF. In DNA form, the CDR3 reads TGTGCCAGCAGCTTGGCAGACAGGGGCACGATCTACACCTTC. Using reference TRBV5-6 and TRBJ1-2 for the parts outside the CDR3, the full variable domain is DAGVTQSPTHLIKTRGQQVTLRCSPKSGHDTVSWYQQALGQGPQFIFQYYEEEERQRGNFPDRFSGHQFPNYSSELNVNALLLGDSALYLCASSLADRGTIYTFGSGTRLTVV.

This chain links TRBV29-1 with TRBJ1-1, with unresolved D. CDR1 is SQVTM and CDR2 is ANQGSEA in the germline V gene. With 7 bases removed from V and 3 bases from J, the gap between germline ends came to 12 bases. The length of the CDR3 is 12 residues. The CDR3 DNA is TGCAGCGGCGGACCGGGATACACTGAAGCTTTCTTT. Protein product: CSGGPGYTEAFF.

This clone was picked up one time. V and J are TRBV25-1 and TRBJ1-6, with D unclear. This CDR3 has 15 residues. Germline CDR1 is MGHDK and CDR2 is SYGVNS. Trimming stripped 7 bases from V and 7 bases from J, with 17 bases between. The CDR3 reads CASTAERPGNSPLHF. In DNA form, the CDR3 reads TGTGCCAGCACTGCGGAGAGACCCGGGAATTCACCCCTCCACTTT.

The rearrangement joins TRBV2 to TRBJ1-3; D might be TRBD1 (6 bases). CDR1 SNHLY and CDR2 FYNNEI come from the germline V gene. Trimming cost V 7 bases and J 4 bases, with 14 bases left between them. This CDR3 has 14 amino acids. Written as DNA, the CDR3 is TGTGCCAGCATCCCTGGGGGGGCCGGAAACACCATATATTTT. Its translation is CASIPGGAGNTIYF.

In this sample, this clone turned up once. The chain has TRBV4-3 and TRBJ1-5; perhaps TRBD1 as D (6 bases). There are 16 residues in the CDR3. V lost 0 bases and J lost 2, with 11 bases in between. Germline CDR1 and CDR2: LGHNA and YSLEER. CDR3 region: CASSQDGKGGNQPQHF. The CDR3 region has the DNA TGCGCCAGCAGCCAAGATGGCAAGGGGGGCAATCAGCCCCAGCATTTT.

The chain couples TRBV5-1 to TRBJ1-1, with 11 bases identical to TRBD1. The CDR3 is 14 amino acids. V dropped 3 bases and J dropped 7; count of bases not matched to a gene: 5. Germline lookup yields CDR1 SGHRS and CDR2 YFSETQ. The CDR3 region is CASSSGQGAVEAFF. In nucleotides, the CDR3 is TGCGCCAGCAGCTCCGGACAGGGGGCTGTTGAAGCTTTCTTT. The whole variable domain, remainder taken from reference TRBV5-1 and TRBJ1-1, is KAGVTQTPRYLIKTRGQQVTLSCSPISGHRSVSWYQQTPGQGLQFLFEYFSETQRNKGNFPGRFSGRQFSNSRSEMNVSTLELGDSALYLCASSSGQGAVEAFFGQGTRLTVV.

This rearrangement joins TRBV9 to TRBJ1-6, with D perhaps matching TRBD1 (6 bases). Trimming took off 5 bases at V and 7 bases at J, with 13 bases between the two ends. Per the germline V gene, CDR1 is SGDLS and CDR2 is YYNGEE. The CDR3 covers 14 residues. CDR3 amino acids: CASSPQGENSPLHF. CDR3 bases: TGTGCCAGCAGTCCACAGGGCGAGAATTCACCCCTCCACTTT.

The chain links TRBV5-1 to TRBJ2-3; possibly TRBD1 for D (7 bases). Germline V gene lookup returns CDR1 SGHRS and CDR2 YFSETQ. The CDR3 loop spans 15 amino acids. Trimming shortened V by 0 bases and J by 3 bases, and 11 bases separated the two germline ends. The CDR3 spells CASSLVAGGTDTQYF. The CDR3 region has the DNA TGCGCCAGCAGCTTGGTGGCAGGGGGGACAGATACGCAGTATTTT.

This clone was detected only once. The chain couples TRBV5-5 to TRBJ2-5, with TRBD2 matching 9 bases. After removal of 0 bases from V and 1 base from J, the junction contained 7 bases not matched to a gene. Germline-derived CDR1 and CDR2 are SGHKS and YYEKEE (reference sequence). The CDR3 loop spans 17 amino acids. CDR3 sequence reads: CASSLAPAGGTQETQYF. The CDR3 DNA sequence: TGTGCCAGCAGCTTGGCGCCAGCGGGGGGCACCCAAGAGACCCAGTACTTC.